This entry lists 24 T cell receptor beta chains sequenced from one sample in a study of T cell repertoires in cytomegalovirus infection (dated by TCRdb to between 2019 and 2020). TCRdb shows the sequencer as Illumina HiSeq 1500. Using fastp trimming at Q25 and MiXCR clonotype assembly, TCRdb reanalyzed the public sequencing data and kept in-frame beta chains. Merged by CDR3 protein, the rows form single entries marked with the most common genes and DNA. This sample comprises about 310,000 distinct CDR3 sequences, 17% of them detected only once. The top ten clones comprise around 12% of the sample. Sequencing was performed on PBMCs. The receptors shown here come from a human donor in good health (CMV status not recorded). Some clones in this sample may be carry-over from other donors' samples.

This clonotype came up a few times. J is TRBJ1-3 and V is TRBV28, with TRBD1 identical over 7 bases. Trimming at V came to 5 bases and at J to 4 bases, leaving 8 bases not matched to a gene. The CDR3 contains 15 residues. Germline V lookup: CDR1 MDHEN, CDR2 SYDVKM. The CDR3 DNA reads TGTGCCAGCAGTCGGAACACAGGGGCGGGAAACACCATATATTTT. It is translated as CASSRNTGAGNTIYF.

This chain connects TRBV28 to TRBJ2-1; perhaps TRBD1 as D (5 bases). CDR1 is MDHEN and CDR2 is SYDVKM in the germline V gene. The V gene lost 3 bases and the J gene lost 14 bases, with 11 bases spanning the gap. The length of the CDR3 is 11 residues. The CDR3 DNA sequence: TGTGCCAGCAGTTTCCAGGGTGGTGAGTTCTTC. This translates into CASSFQGGEFF.

This clonotype was detected only a few times. V and J are TRBV5-4 and TRBJ2-1; possible D gene TRBD1, 5 bases. The germline CDR1 and CDR2 sequences are SGHNT and YYREEE (reference sequence). The CDR3 contains 15 residues. V lost 3 bases to trimming and J lost 0 bases, with 10 bases between them. This CDR3 is CASSWGLASYNEQFF. The DNA of the CDR3 is TGTGCCAGCAGCTGGGGCCTTGCCTCCTACAATGAGCAGTTCTTC.

The V call is TRBV11-2, the J call TRBJ2-2; D possibly corresponds to TRBD2 (5 bases). CDR3 size: 17 residues. The germline CDR1 and CDR2 sequences are SGHAT and FQNNGV. Trimming pared 5 bases from V and 2 bases from J, leaving 18 bases between. The CDR3 nucleotides read TGTGCCAGCAGCCGCTATTCGATGCGGGCCAACACCGGGGAGCTGTTTTTT. Translated, it gives CASSRYSMRANTGELFF. Based on the CDR3 plus reference TRBV11-2 and TRBJ2-2, the full variable domain is EAGVAQSPRYKIIEKRQSVAFWCNPISGHATLYWYQQILGQGPKLLIQFQNNGVVDDSQLPKDRFSAERLKGVDSTLKIQPAKLEDSAVYLCASSRYSMRANTGELFFGEGSRLTVL.

The chain is built from TRBV7-2 and TRBJ1-2, with D possibly TRBD1 on 5 matching bases. The CDR3 has 12 amino acids. Trimming took off 10 bases at V and 1 base at J, with 10 bases between the two ends. Looked up from germline, CDR1 is SGHTA and CDR2 is FQGNSA. The CDR3 coding sequence is TGTGCCACCGGGACTTTTAACTATGGCTACACCTTC. This sequence encodes CATGTFNYGYTF.

This clonotype showed up just once. This chain connects TRBV12-3 or TRBV12-4 to TRBJ1-2; 7 nucleotides match TRBD1. CDR3 size: 14 residues. The V and J ends lost 2 bases and 8 bases, in that order; junction bases with no gene match: 8. CDR3 nucleotide sequence: TGTGCCAGCAGTTTAATCTCGACAGGGCAAGGCTACACCTTC. As protein: CASSLISTGQGYTF.

This clonotype was observed at least ten times. This rearrangement joins TRBV7-8 to TRBJ2-2, with 7 positions matching TRBD1. The CDR3 length is 15 residues. Germline V gene lookup returns CDR1 SGHVS and CDR2 FQNEAQ. Unmatched junction bases numbered 8, after V lost 5 bases and J lost 5 bases. This CDR3 is CASSQGTAETGELFF. CDR3 nucleotides: TGTGCCAGCAGCCAAGGGACAGCGGAGACCGGGGAGCTGTTTTTT.

The chain uses TRBV4-1 and TRBJ2-2; TRBD1 matches at 8 bases. The CDR3 extends over 14 amino acids. Germline V CDR1 and CDR2: MGHRA, YSYEKL. V dropped 4 bases and J dropped 5; count of bases not matched to a gene: 3. The CDR3 DNA reads TGCGCCAGCAGCCGAGGACAGGGTACCGGGGAGCTGTTTTTT. Its protein product is CASSRGQGTGELFF.

This clonotype was observed many times. DNA for the CDR3: TGTGCCAGCAGCTTAGCGCCTAGCGGGGGTGGGGATACGCAGTATTTT. It encodes CASSLAPSGGGDTQYF. The chain joins TRBV11-2 to TRBJ2-3; 10 bases fit TRBD2. With 1 base clipped from V and 6 bases from J, the junction kept 7 bases outside the gene matches. Germline CDR1 SGHAT, CDR2 FQNNGV. This CDR3 has 16 residues.

V is TRBV9 and J is TRBJ1-5; D remains unclear. This CDR3 contains 15 residues. Germline loops: CDR1 SGDLS, CDR2 YYNGEE. Trimming took 0 bases from V and 0 from J, leaving 7 bases between them. This CDR3 is CASSVAPDSNQPQHF. The CDR3 region has the DNA TGTGCCAGCAGCGTAGCTCCGGATAGCAATCAGCCCCAGCATTTT.

This clonotype was observed a few times. This chain uses TRBV28 with TRBJ1-4; 8 nucleotides agree with TRBD1. The germline V gene has CDR1 MDHEN and CDR2 SYDVKM. Trimming cost V 5 bases and J 5 bases; bases outside gene matches: 7. There are 15 residues in the CDR3. This CDR3 is CASSTQGAGNEKLFF. The CDR3, as DNA: TGTGCCAGCAGTACCCAGGGGGCAGGGAATGAAAAACTGTTTTTT.

This clonotype came up many times. The chain recombines TRBV28 with TRBJ2-1; tentatively, D is TRBD2 (5 bases). Germline V gene sequence: CDR1 MDHEN, CDR2 SYDVKM. The CDR3 is 15 residues long. The ends were cut back, 3 bases at V and 2 bases at J, with 11 bases in the middle. The CDR3 DNA sequence: TGTGCCAGCAGTTTTCGTCTAGCTCCCTACAATGAGCAGTTCTTC. Its protein product is CASSFRLAPYNEQFF.

This clonotype showed up many times. The chain employs TRBV4-3 and TRBJ1-1, with a weak D call TRBD1 (5 bases). This CDR3 comprises 17 residues. Trimming left V 4 bases short and J 0 bases short, with 18 bases between. Per the germline V gene, CDR1 is LGHNA and CDR2 is YSLEER. CDR3 residues: CASSLIELQEMNTEAFF. The CDR3 DNA reads TGCGCCAGCAGCCTTATCGAATTACAGGAGATGAACACTGAAGCTTTCTTT.

This clonotype was counted a few times. The chain recombines TRBV19 with TRBJ2-6; possibly TRBD1 for D (6 bases). CDR1 LNHDA and CDR2 SQIVND come from the germline V gene (reference sequence). The CDR3 consists of 17 residues. The V end lost 4 bases, the J end lost 0 bases, and 13 bases lay between the germline ends. For the CDR3, the DNA is TGTGCCAGTAGTACTGGACAGAGGAACTCTGGGGCCAACGTCCTGACTTTC. Translated: CASSTGQRNSGANVLTF.

This clonotype came up a few times. The CDR3 bases are TGTGCCAGCAGTGAAGCTGCAACTAATGAAAAACTGTTTTTT. It is translated as CASSEAATNEKLFF. The chain is built from TRBV11-2 and TRBJ1-4, with unresolved D. Germline V lookup: CDR1 SGHAT, CDR2 FQNNGV. Trimming cost V 6 bases and J 0 bases, with 8 bases left between them. The CDR3 runs to 14 residues.

This clonotype came up a few times. The chain couples TRBV19 to TRBJ2-1; D ambiguous. The CDR3 has 14 residues. In germline, CDR1 is LNHDA, CDR2 SQIVND (reference sequence). V lost 6 bases, J lost 4 bases, and 13 bases lay in between. The DNA for the CDR3 is TGTGCCAGTAGCGTGAGTATCTCTTACAATGAGCAGTTCTTC. Translated: CASSVSISYNEQFF.

The table lists this clonotype with a few counts. This CDR3 reads CASSYRGMGGGTEAFF. CDR3 bases: TGTGCCAGCAGCTACCGGGGAATGGGGGGAGGGACTGAAGCTTTCTTT. The V gene is TRBV7-3, the J gene TRBJ1-1; tentatively, D is TRBD1 (5 bases). V was cut by 4 bases and J by 5 bases, with 20 bases left in between. This CDR3 is built from 16 residues. Germline lookup yields CDR1 SGHTA and CDR2 FQGTGA.

This clonotype occurred a few times. The V call is TRBV19, the J call TRBJ2-1, with a possible D match to TRBD2 (5 bases). The ends were cut back, 3 bases at V and 3 bases at J, with 9 bases in the middle. CDR1 is LNHDA and CDR2 is SQIVND in the germline V gene (reference sequence). The CDR3 consists of 14 residues. The DNA for the CDR3 is TGTGCCAGTAGTATTCCCCGGGGCTACAATGAGCAGTTCTTC. It yields the protein CASSIPRGYNEQFF. The variable domain in full, completed from reference TRBV19 and TRBJ2-1, reads DGGITQSPKYLFRKEGQNVTLSCEQNLNHDAMYWYRQDPGQGLRLIYYSQIVNDFQKGDIAEGYSVSREKKESFPLTVTSAQKNPTAFYLCASSIPRGYNEQFFGPGTRLTVL.

This clonotype is classed as medium-sized (0.01 to 0.1%). The chain uses TRBV7-8 and TRBJ2-2; 10 positions match TRBD1. The germline CDR1 and CDR2 sequences are SGHVS and FQNEAQ. CDR3 length: 17 residues. Losses at the gene ends were 3 bases for V and 7 bases for J; bases not matched to a gene: 11. The CDR3 spells CASSLGQGPIGSGELFF. For the CDR3, the DNA is TGTGCCAGCAGCTTGGGACAGGGGCCCATAGGAAGCGGGGAGCTGTTTTTT.

Ten or more counts support this clonotype. The rearrangement links TRBV7-8 to TRBJ1-6, with 9 bases that match TRBD1. The CDR3 spans 15 residues. Germline CDR1 reads SGHVS; CDR2 reads FQNEAQ. Unmatched junction bases numbered 7, after V lost 5 bases and J lost 8 bases. This CDR3 reads CASSNQQGAHSPLHF. CDR3 nucleotides: TGTGCCAGCAGCAACCAACAGGGGGCGCATTCACCCCTCCACTTT.

In its sample, this clonotype was seen a few times. The chain combines TRBV2 with TRBJ1-5, with D perhaps TRBD1 (5 bases). Germline V CDR1 and CDR2: SNHLY, FYNNEI. CDR3 length equals 15 residues. The V and J ends lost 7 bases and 7 bases respectively, with 20 bases between them. CDR3 sequence reads: CASNIEAGTGQPQHF. DNA for the CDR3: TGTGCCAGCAATATTGAGGCAGGGACTGGGCAGCCCCAGCATTTT.

This clonotype was seen only a few times. The chain carries TRBV10-3 and TRBJ1-5; no reliable D call. The CDR3 spans 13 residues. The V and J ends lost 6 bases and 3 bases respectively, with 9 bases between them. CDR1 and CDR2 (germline): ENHRY, SYGVKD. CDR3 DNA: TGTGCCATCAGCGTTGGGCTCAATCAGCCCCAGCATTTT. Translating gives CAISVGLNQPQHF.

The gene calls are TRBV29-1 and TRBJ2-3; D gene unclear. From germline, CDR1 is SQVTM and CDR2 ANQGSEA. V shed 5 bases and J shed 3 bases, with 12 bases lying between them. This CDR3 contains 13 residues. For the CDR3, the DNA is TGCAGCGTTCAATTAAGTGGGACAGATACGCAGTATTTT. It is translated as CSVQLSGTDTQYF.

This clonotype has ten or more counts. The rearrangement links TRBV7-2 to TRBJ1-6; 7 bases fit TRBD1. Losses at the gene ends were 3 bases for V and 5 bases for J; bases not matched to a gene: 7. Germline CDR1 reads SGHTA; CDR2 reads FQGNSA. The CDR3 is 16 residues long. This CDR3 reads CASSLVWDRDNSPLHF. Here the CDR3 DNA reads TGTGCCAGCAGCTTGGTGTGGGACAGAGATAATTCACCCCTCCACTTT.